These 18 T cell receptor beta chains originate from one sample sequenced in a study of blood T cells in healthy people across ages. Primed by a sample-barcoded 5' primer and a J-beta primer mix, a second PCR proceeded for about 7 to 12 cycles. TCRdb called the 5' RACE reads again in MiXCR, with one record for every CDR3 protein. The table records about 1.7 million distinct CDR3 sequences, about 30% of them present only once. The sequenced sample was blood. Every receptor here comes from a woman aged 25 to 45 in good health.

This clonotype was seen more than once but under ten times. The chain carries TRBV20-1 and TRBJ1-4; maybe TRBD1 (6 bases). The V and J ends lost 4 bases and 4 bases respectively, with 10 bases between them. The length of the CDR3 is 13 residues. Germline V gene data show CDR1 as DFQATT and CDR2 as SNEGSKA (reference sequence). This chain's CDR3 is CSAKDSSNEKLFF. The DNA for the CDR3 is TGCAGTGCTAAGGACAGTAGTAATGAAAAACTGTTTTTT.

V and J are TRBV2 and TRBJ2-1; no definite D call. The germline gives CDR1 SNHLY, CDR2 FYNNEI. The CDR3 loop spans 13 amino acids. The V gene lost 4 bases and the J gene lost 8 bases, with 12 bases spanning the gap. CDR3 nucleotide sequence: TGTGCCAGCAGTGTTGAATGGCTGGATGAGCAGTTCTTC. This gives the protein CASSVEWLDEQFF.

About this clonotype: This could be a read error, since a much larger clone is one nucleotide away. V usage is TRBV28 and J usage is TRBJ2-7; 11 bases fit TRBD2. The CDR3 has 15 residues. Per the germline V gene, CDR1 is MDHEN and CDR2 is SYDVKM. Here the CDR3 reads CTSAPGTSGVYEQYF. For the CDR3, the DNA is TGTACCAGCGCCCCCGGGACTAGCGGCGTTTACGAGCAGTACTTC.

This chain joins TRBV10-1 and TRBJ2-5; 9 bases map to TRBD2. The assigned J gene may be wrong: the sequence end matches TRBJ2-7 better. Germline CDR1 is WNHNN and CDR2 is SYGVQD (reference sequence). CDR3 length: 14 residues. The CDR3 here is CASSDSSGSVEQYF. The CDR3 bases are TGCGCCAGCAGTGATAGTAGCGGGAGTGTCGAGCAGTACTTC.

This clonotype has more than one count but fewer than ten. The gene calls are TRBV14 and TRBJ1-4; D remains ambiguous. Trimming removed 4 bases from V and 8 bases from J, with 14 bases in between. In germline, CDR1 is SGHDN, CDR2 FVKESK. CDR3 length: 14 amino acids. The CDR3 nucleotides read TGTGCCAGCAGCCCGACGGGGATTTACGAAAAACTGTTTTTT. This translates into CASSPTGIYEKLFF.

This clonotype was observed many times. V is TRBV7-3 and J is TRBJ2-7; D ambiguous. Germline V gene sequence: CDR1 SGHTA, CDR2 FQGTGA. CDR3 length: 13 amino acids. V shed 5 bases and J shed 6 bases, with 14 bases lying between them. CDR3 amino acids: CASSLDSLGEQYF. In DNA form, the CDR3 reads TGTGCCAGCAGCCTCGACTCCCTTGGCGAGCAGTACTTC.

A word on this clonotype: Being one base from a much bigger clone, this may be a read error. V and J are TRBV3-1 and TRBJ2-4; possibly TRBD1 or TRBD2 for D (5 bases each). Germline V gene data show CDR1 as LGHDT and CDR2 as YNNKEL (reference sequence). This CDR3 is 16 amino acids long. The CDR3 region has the DNA TGTGCCAGCAGCCAAGAACCCGGGGCAGCCAAAAGCATTCAGTACTTC. Its translation is CASSQEPGAAKSIQYF.

This clonotype was detected only a few times. The genes are TRBV19 and TRBJ2-7; 8 bases are shared with TRBD1. Germline V gene lookup returns CDR1 LNHDA and CDR2 SQIVND (reference sequence). This CDR3 comprises 15 residues. After removal of 3 bases from V and 7 bases from J, the junction contained 11 bases not matched to a gene. The CDR3 loop is CASSIDRGLWDEQYF. As DNA, the CDR3 is TGTGCCAGTAGTATCGACAGGGGTCTTTGGGATGAGCAGTACTTC.

In its sample, this clonotype was seen a few times. The genes are TRBV7-9 and TRBJ2-5, with TRBD1 as a possible D gene (5 bases). CDR1 is SEHNR, CDR2 FQNEAQ, per germline (reference sequence). The germline V and J ends were trimmed by 6 bases and 2 bases, with 19 bases remaining between them. CDR3 size: 16 residues. DNA for the CDR3: TGTGCCAGCAGTTCGCCGGTCACAGGCGTTCAAGAGACCCAGTACTTC. It codes for CASSSPVTGVQETQYF.

The chain has TRBV11-2 and TRBJ2-1; D unclear. Germline V lookup: CDR1 SGHAT, CDR2 FQNNGV. Trimming took off 5 bases at V and 12 bases at J, with 14 bases between the two ends. CDR3 length: 12 amino acids. CDR3: CASSTEETAQFF. Here the CDR3 DNA reads TGTGCCAGCAGCACCGAGGAGACGGCGCAGTTCTTC.

This chain uses TRBV5-1 with TRBJ2-1, with D perhaps given as TRBD1 or TRBD2 (5 bases each). Germline V gene sequence: CDR1 SGHRS, CDR2 YFSETQ. The CDR3 length is 12 residues. V gave up 9 bases and J gave up 5 bases, with 12 bases separating them. The CDR3 reads CATIGDHNEQFF. In nucleotides, the CDR3 is TGCGCCACGATTGGGGACCACAATGAGCAGTTCTTC.

This clonotype showed up just a few times. This chain connects TRBV30 to TRBJ2-7; a possible D gene is TRBD2 (5 bases). Germline V CDR1 and CDR2: GTSNPN, SVGIG (reference sequence). CDR3 length equals 12 residues. V lost 5 bases to trimming and J lost 2 bases, with 10 bases between them. The CDR3 here is CAWAGLAYEQYF. DNA for the CDR3: TGTGCCTGGGCGGGTCTCGCCTACGAGCAGTACTTC. Together with reference TRBV30 and TRBJ2-7, the CDR3 gives the full variable domain: SQTIHQWPATLVQPVGSPLSLECTVEGTSNPNLYWYRQAAGRGLQLLFYSVGIGQISSEVPQNLSASRPQDRQFILSSKKLLLSDSGFYLCAWAGLAYEQYFGPGTRLTVT.

In the case of this clonotype: A much larger clonotype is one base distant, so this may be a read error. The rearrangement joins TRBV7-2 to TRBJ2-4, with 10 bases that match TRBD2. The DNA end is a closer match to TRBJ2-7, so the J assignment may be wrong. The germline CDR1 and CDR2 sequences are SGHTA and FQGNSA. CDR3 length equals 15 residues. Here the CDR3 DNA reads TGTGTCAGCAGCTCCCGACTAGCGGGTCGCTACGAGCAGTACTTC. The encoded protein is CVSSSRLAGRYEQYF.

About this clonotype: Its ends do not fully match the called genes, so a read error is possible. The chain carries TRBV7-3 and TRBJ1-2; 8 bases are shared with TRBD1. The CDR3 is made up of 15 amino acids. Germline-derived CDR1 and CDR2 are SGHTA and FQGTGA. CDR3: CASAPGGQGDYGCTF. The CDR3 nucleotides read TGTGCCAGCGCCCCCGGAGGACAGGGCGACTATGGCTGCACCTTC.

The chain joins TRBV7-3 to TRBJ2-7; D perhaps matches TRBD1 (6 bases). The CDR3 consists of 14 residues. V shed 5 bases and J shed 9 bases, with 20 bases lying between them. Germline V gene data show CDR1 as SGHTA and CDR2 as FQGTGA. The CDR3 here is CASSPVAGAGVQYF. CDR3 in DNA: TGTGCCAGCAGCCCCGTGGCAGGGGCCGGAGTGCAGTACTTC.

This clonotype was seen a handful of times. This chain links TRBV4-1 with TRBJ2-3; 10 bases align to TRBD2. This CDR3 spans 20 amino acids. The junction had 15 bases not matched to a gene; V was cut back by 0 bases and J by 3 bases. Germline lookup yields CDR1 MGHRA and CDR2 YSYEKL. The CDR3 is CASSQDPSSGGAWWTDTQYF. The CDR3, as DNA: TGCGCCAGCAGCCAAGATCCTTCCAGCGGGGGGGCATGGTGGACAGATACGCAGTATTTT.

This chain uses TRBV25-1 with TRBJ1-2, with D unclear. Per the germline V gene, CDR1 is MGHDK and CDR2 is SYGVNS. V lost 4 bases and J 4 bases, leaving 16 bases between the germline ends. This CDR3 has 15 residues. The chain's CDR3 is CASSVVGDLSYGYTF. CDR3 in DNA: TGTGCCAGCAGTGTAGTGGGTGATTTATCCTATGGCTACACCTTC.

Regarding this clonotype: A read error may produce the germline difference seen at one junction end. The gene calls are TRBV6-5 and TRBJ2-1; D remains unclear. Germline CDR1 is MNHEY and CDR2 is SVGAGI. This CDR3 is built from 14 residues. In DNA form, the CDR3 reads TGTGCCAGCAAGCCTCCGAGCTCCTACAATGAGCGGTTCTTC. Its translation is CASKPPSSYNERFF.